This T cell receptor beta chain is from a study of Graves' ophthalmopathy and Graves' hyperthyroidism. Whole-study findings and limits: Ophthalmopathy progression was predicted with 55% to 71% sensitivity and roughly 79% specificity.

The source of the PBMCs was about 10 ml of fresh peripheral blood. This clonotype was seen repeatedly, ten times or more. Its antigen is unknown. With 3 bases removed from V and 6 bases from J, the gap between germline ends came to 12 bases. This CDR3 has 14 residues. Per the germline V gene, CDR1 is SGHVS and CDR2 is FQNEAQ. RNA transcripts were the template, and TCR beta CDR3 regions were amplified from them. The library came from an HTBI-primed first-round RT-PCR and a second-round multiplex PCR. MiXCR, applied by TCRdb to the multiplex PCR reads, yields one record per CDR3 protein. Of almost 750,000 distinct CDR3 sequences in the sample, roughly two fifths were seen once.

The chain uses TRBV7-8 and TRBJ1-5; the D gene is possibly TRBD1 (5 bases). The receptor's source is an adult man with Graves' ophthalmopathy. Sequencing was performed on peripheral blood. In nucleotides, the CDR3 is TGTGCCAGCAGCTTGGATTGGGGCGGTCAGCCCCAGCATTTT. Encoded protein: CASSLDWGGQPQHF.